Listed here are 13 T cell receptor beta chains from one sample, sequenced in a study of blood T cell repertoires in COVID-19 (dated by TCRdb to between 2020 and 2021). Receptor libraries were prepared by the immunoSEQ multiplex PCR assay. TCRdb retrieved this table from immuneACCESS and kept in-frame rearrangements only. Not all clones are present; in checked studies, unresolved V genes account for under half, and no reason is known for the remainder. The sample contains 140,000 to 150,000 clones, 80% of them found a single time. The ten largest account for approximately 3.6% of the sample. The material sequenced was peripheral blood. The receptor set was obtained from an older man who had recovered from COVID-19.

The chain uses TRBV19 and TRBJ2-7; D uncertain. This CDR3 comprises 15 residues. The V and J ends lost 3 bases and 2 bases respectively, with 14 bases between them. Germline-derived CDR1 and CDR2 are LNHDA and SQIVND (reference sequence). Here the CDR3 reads CASSIAADQTYEQYF. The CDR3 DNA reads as TGTGCCAGTAGTATTGCGGCTGACCAGACCTACGAGCAGTACTTC. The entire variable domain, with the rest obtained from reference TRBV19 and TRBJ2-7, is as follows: DGGITQSPKYLFRKEGQNVTLSCEQNLNHDAMYWYRQDPGQGLRLIYYSQIVNDFQKGDIAEGYSVSREKKESFPLTVTSAQKNPTAFYLCASSIAADQTYEQYFGPGTRLTVT.

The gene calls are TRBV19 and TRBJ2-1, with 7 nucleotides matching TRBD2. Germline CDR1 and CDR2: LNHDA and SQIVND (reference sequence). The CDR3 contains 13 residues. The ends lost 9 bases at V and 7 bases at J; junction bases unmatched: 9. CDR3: CASTSERRNEQFF. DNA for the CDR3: TGTGCCAGCACTAGCGAGCGGAGGAATGAGCAGTTCTTC.

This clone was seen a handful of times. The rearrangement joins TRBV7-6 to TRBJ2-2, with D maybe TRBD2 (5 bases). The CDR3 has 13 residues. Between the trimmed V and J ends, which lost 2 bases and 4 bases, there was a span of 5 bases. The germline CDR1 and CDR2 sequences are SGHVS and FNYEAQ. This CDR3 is CASSLLATGELFF. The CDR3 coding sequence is TGTGCCAGCAGCTTACTAGCCACCGGGGAGCTGTTTTTT. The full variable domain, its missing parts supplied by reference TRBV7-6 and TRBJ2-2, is GAGVSQSPRYKVTKRGQDVALRCDPISGHVSLYWYRQALGQGPEFLTYFNYEAQQDKSGLPNDRFSAERPEGSISTLTIQRTEQRDSAMYRCASSLLATGELFFGEGSRLTVL.

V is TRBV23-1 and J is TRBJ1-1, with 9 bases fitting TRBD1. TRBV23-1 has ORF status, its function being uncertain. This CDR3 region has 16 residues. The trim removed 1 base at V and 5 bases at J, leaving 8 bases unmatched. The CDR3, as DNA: TGCGCCAGCAGTCAATGGGTCGGGACAGGGAGGACTGAAGCTTTCTTT. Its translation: CASSQWVGTGRTEAFF.

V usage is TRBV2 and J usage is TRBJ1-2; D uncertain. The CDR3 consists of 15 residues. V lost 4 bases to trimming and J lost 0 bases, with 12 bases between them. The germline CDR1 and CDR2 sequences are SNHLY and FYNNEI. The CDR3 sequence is CASSVAALANYGYTF. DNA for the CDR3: TGTGCCAGCAGTGTGGCAGCCCTAGCTAACTATGGCTACACCTTC.

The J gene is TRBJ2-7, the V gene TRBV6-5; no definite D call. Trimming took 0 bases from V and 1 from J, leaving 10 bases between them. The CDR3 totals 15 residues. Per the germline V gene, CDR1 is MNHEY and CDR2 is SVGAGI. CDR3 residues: CASSYSIQVSYEQYF. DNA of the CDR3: TGTGCCAGCAGTTACTCGATCCAGGTTTCCTACGAGCAGTACTTC.

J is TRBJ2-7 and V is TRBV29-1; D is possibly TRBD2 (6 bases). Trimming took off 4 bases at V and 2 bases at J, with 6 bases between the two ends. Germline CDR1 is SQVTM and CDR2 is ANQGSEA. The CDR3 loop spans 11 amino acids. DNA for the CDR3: TGCAGCGTTGGACTAGCCTACGAGCAGTACTTC. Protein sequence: CSVGLAYEQYF.

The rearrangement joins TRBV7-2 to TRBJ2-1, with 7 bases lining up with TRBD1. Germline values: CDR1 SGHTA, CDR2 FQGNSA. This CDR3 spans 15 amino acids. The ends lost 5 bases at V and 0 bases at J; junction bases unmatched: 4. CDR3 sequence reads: CASSRRDSSYNEQFF. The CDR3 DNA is TGTGCCAGCAGCCGCCGGGACAGCTCCTACAATGAGCAGTTCTTC. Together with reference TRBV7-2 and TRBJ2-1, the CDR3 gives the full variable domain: GAGVSQSPSNKVTEKGKDVELRCDPISGHTALYWYRQSLGQGLEFLIYFQGNSAPDKSGLPSDRFSAERTGGSVSTLTIQRTQQEDSAVYLCASSRRDSSYNEQFFGPGTRLTVL.

The CDR3 is CASSLSSVHSPLHF. CDR3 sequence (DNA): TGTGCCAGCAGCCTTTCTTCCGTTCATTCACCCCTCCACTTT. The chain has TRBV3-1 (or the pseudogene TRBV3-2) and TRBJ1-6; D not certain. The germline CDR1 and CDR2 sequences are LGHDT and YNNKEL (reference sequence). Trimming stripped 4 bases from V and 8 bases from J, with 12 bases between. This CDR3 region has 14 residues.

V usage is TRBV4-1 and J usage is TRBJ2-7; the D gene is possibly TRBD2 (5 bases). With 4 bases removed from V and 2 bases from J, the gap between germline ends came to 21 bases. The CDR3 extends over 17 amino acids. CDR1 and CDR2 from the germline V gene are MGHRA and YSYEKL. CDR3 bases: TGCGCCAGCAGCCCAACAGCGGCTAGCAACGGGGCCTACGAGCAGTACTTC. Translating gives CASSPTAASNGAYEQYF.

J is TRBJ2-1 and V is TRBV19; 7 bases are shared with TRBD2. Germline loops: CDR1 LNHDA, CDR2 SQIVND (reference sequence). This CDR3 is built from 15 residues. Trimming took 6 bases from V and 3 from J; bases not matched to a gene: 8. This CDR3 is CASRTTSVSYNEQFF. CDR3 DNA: TGTGCCAGTAGGACTACTAGCGTAAGCTACAATGAGCAGTTCTTC. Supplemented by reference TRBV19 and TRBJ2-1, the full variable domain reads DGGITQSPKYLFRKEGQNVTLSCEQNLNHDAMYWYRQDPGQGLRLIYYSQIVNDFQKGDIAEGYSVSREKKESFPLTVTSAQKNPTAFYLCASRTTSVSYNEQFFGPGTRLTVL.

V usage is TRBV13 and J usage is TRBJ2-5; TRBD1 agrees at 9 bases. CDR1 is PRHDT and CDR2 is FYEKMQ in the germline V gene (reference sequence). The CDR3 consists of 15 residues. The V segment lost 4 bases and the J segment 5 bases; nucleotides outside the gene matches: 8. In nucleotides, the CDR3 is TGTGCCAGCAGCTGCCGGGACAGGGATGCGGAGACCCAGTACTTC. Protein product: CASSCRDRDAETQYF.

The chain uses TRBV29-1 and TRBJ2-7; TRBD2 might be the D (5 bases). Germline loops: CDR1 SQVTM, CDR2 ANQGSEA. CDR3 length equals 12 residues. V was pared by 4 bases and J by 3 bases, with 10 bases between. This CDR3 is CSVAEGGYEQYF. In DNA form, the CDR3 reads TGCAGCGTTGCCGAAGGAGGCTACGAGCAGTACTTC.